The next 9 T cell receptor beta chains were all read from a single sample in a study of T cell responses to AZD1222 COVID-19 vaccine. Measured with immunoSEQ multiplex PCR; TCRdb has only the in-frame clones, and not every one. The repertoire holds about 83,000 clones, with over 75% as singletons. The sample in question was peripheral blood, obtained on day 0 of AZD1222 vaccination. These receptors were collected from an adult in good health.

The J gene is TRBJ2-3, the V gene TRBV20-1; D call uncertain. The V gene's germline CDR1 is DFQATT and CDR2 SNEGSKA (reference sequence). V gave up 5 bases and J gave up 2 bases, with 5 bases separating them. The CDR3 has 11 residues. Written as DNA, the CDR3 is TGCAGTGCTTTAATCACAGATACGCAGTATTTT. It is translated as CSALITDTQYF.

The rearrangement joins TRBV6-5 to TRBJ1-1; TRBD1 matches 9 bases. The V segment lost 6 bases and the J segment 6 bases; nucleotides outside the gene matches: 8. Germline CDR1 MNHEY, CDR2 SVGAGI. The CDR3 consists of 14 residues. DNA for the CDR3: TGTGCCAGCAGCTCCCCGGGACAGGGCCCTGAAGCTTTCTTT. Translating it yields CASSSPGQGPEAFF.

CDR3 amino acids: CASSQGVLAETQYF. The CDR3 DNA is TGTGCCAGCAGCCAAGGAGTCTTAGCGGAGACCCAGTACTTC. This sequence joins TRBV4-2 and TRBJ2-5, with D perhaps TRBD2 (5 bases). The CDR3 is 14 amino acids. Between the trimmed V and J ends, which lost 1 base and 5 bases, there was a span of 11 bases. CDR1 is LGHNA and CDR2 is YNFKEQ in the germline V gene.

The chain joins TRBV19 to TRBJ2-1; D is possibly TRBD1 or TRBD2 (7 bases each). The germline CDR1 and CDR2 sequences are LNHDA and SQIVND (reference sequence). Trimming pared 6 bases from V and 1 base from J, leaving 16 bases between. This CDR3 is built from 16 residues. The CDR3 spells CASRRREGASYNEQFF. The CDR3 DNA follows: TGTGCCAGTAGGAGGAGGGAGGGGGCTTCCTACAATGAGCAGTTCTTC.

Concerning this clone: One end of the junction fails to match germline, which may point to a read error. This sequence joins TRBV27 and TRBJ2-1; D tentatively reads TRBD1 or TRBD2 (6 bases each). The CDR3 extends over 17 amino acids. Germline V gene sequence: CDR1 MNHEY, CDR2 SMNVEV (reference sequence). In nucleotides, the CDR3 is TGTGCCAGCAGTGTATCCGGGGGCAGAGGTACCTACAATGAGCAGTTCTTC. Translating gives CASSVSGGRGTYNEQFF.

The genes are TRBV5-1 and TRBJ1-1; D possibly corresponds to TRBD1 (6 bases). CDR1 and CDR2 (germline): SGHRS, YFSETQ. Deletions cut 0 bases from V and 10 bases from J, with 13 bases between. This CDR3 region has 13 residues. The CDR3 DNA sequence: TGCGCCAGCAGCTTGGCAGGGGAATTAGCAGCTTTCTTT. It codes for CASSLAGELAAFF.

The chain uses TRBV27 and TRBJ1-2, with a weak D call TRBD1 (5 bases). Per the germline V gene, CDR1 is MNHEY and CDR2 is SMNVEV (reference sequence). V lost 4 bases and J lost 5, with 11 bases in between. The CDR3 runs 13 residues. The CDR3 region has the DNA TGTGCCAGCAGTTCTCGACAGAGTTATGGCTACACCTTC. Encoded protein: CASSSRQSYGYTF.

The chain joins TRBV28 to TRBJ2-2; 8 nucleotides align to TRBD2. The germline CDR1 and CDR2 sequences are MDHEN and SYDVKM. V lost 4 bases, J lost 0 bases, and 19 bases stayed unmatched. This CDR3 contains 21 residues. The CDR3 nucleotides are TGTGCCAGCAGTTCCGCCGGGGGGGAGCGGGAGTTCAACGCGAACACCGGGGAGCTGTTTTTT. Protein sequence: CASSSAGGEREFNANTGELFF.

The chain links TRBV10-3 to TRBJ2-7; 11 positions match TRBD2. CDR3 length equals 17 residues. Germline V lookup: CDR1 ENHRY, CDR2 SYGVKD. The ends lost 3 bases at V and 1 base at J; junction bases unmatched: 8. Here the CDR3 reads CAISESLAGEKSYEQYF. In nucleotides, the CDR3 is TGTGCCATCAGTGAATCACTAGCGGGAGAAAAGTCCTACGAGCAGTACTTC.